What follows describes a single T cell receptor (beta chain). This clonotype was found a few times. The clone's antigen remains unknown. Base qualities are not provided; no much larger clone lies one nucleotide away. Sequenced using an Illumina NovaSeq 6000. TCRalpha and TCRbeta cDNA libraries were constructed by 5'RACE with constant-segment primers, with sample barcodes and unique molecular identifiers being introduced. Trizol reagent was used to extract RNA from every sample. Library amplification was performed in two PCR steps, and a second sample barcode and Illumina TruSeq adapters were introduced in the second step. The libraries were sequenced on an Illumina NovaSeq using 2 x 150 bp paired-end reads. The authors' pipeline ran thus. The reads were demultiplexed and collapsed into UMI-guided consensus sequences using migec v1.2.7. Using mixcr v2.1.11, the UMI consensuses were aligned to TRA and TRB V and J templates and assembled into clonotypes. Clonotypes were classified as expanded or contracted when called significant by both edgeR and NoisET, with noise models trained on biological replicates. For edgeR calls, the cutoffs were a false discovery rate-adjusted p below 0.01 and a log2 fold-change threshold of 1. As an exploratory analysis of dynamics, max-normalized trajectories of the 1000 most abundant clonotypes were examined with PCA combined with hierarchical clustering. Separately sequenced CD4+ and CD8+ repertoires were used to assign a CD4 or CD8 phenotype to each responding clone. Clones were called with MiXCR by TCRdb after fastp trimmed the public reads at Q25, and only in-frame beta chains were retained. Entries are consolidated by CDR3 protein sequence, retaining the most common genes and DNA. For this entry, the V and J calls and clone size follow TCRdb and not the study's own pipeline. A total of roughly 280,000 distinct CDR3 sequences appear in this sample, 7% to 10% of them only once. The top ten hold 20% to 25% of the sample.

The CDR3 runs 18 amino acids, cysteine and valine included. The entry retains the CDR3 DNA only, 54 bases that are in frame from base 1. This sample was taken from a study of T-cell memory formation after mild COVID-19 listed by TCRdb under 2021. As for the study more broadly: Most TCR sequence clusters were specific to one of the two donors. T-cell clones expanding and contracting after mild COVID-19 in a couple of donors were tracked by longitudinal TCRalpha and TCRbeta repertoire sequencing. The cohort comprised two young, previously healthy adult volunteers, one female and one male.

Ficoll-Paque density gradient centrifugation was used to isolate PBMCs. The paper's findings and limits, for the study overall: Some responding clones were detected in pre-infection memory, suggesting pre-existing cross-reactive memory T cells joined the SARS-CoV-2 response. Clones contracting from day 15 to 85 had balanced CD4/CD8 phenotypes, while a second wave expanding from day 15 to 37 was biased towards CD4+. The study included only a couple of mild cases, and larger cohorts that include severe cases with pre-infection samples were judged to be necessary. Contracting CD4+ clones were found mainly in CM and EM memory subsets, while CD8+ clones were enriched in EMRA. Whether the second-wave clones peaking on day 37 were SARS-CoV-2 specific was not confirmed.

The rearrangement joined TRBV21-1 to TRBJ2-7; TRBD1 reflects the table's D call only, with no check against the DNA. TRBV21-1 is given as a pseudogene. The sequence came from a man between 18 and 35 years old who had mild COVID-19 (a few samples of this study predate the infection). The sample titles of this study are shuffled in the database, so cell type and time point are left out; the donor was told from shared clones. Sequencing used PBMCs or a T cell subset sorted from them (not recorded which). The nucleotides are TGTGCCAGCAGCTTTTGGGCGCGGGCGGGGGCCACCTCCTACGAGCAGTACGTC. Its coded protein is CASSFWARAGATSYEQYV.